What follows are 7 T cell receptor beta chains derived from one specimen sequenced in a study of graft-versus-host responses after intestinal transplantation. Repertoires were generated with immunoSEQ multiplex PCR, while TCRdb's copy carries only in-frame clones and drops some. The table lists about 38,000 clones, around 83% of them singletons. Sequencing was performed on PBMCs, taken roughly 34 months after transplant. All receptors derive from a human patient who received an intestinal transplant, so some T cells may come from the graft donor.

This chain uses TRBV7-9 with TRBJ2-3; weak D call: TRBD1 (5 bases). Germline V CDR1 and CDR2: SEHNR, FQNEAQ (reference sequence). The length of the CDR3 is 17 residues. Trimming cost V 3 bases and J 6 bases, with 22 bases left between them. CDR3 region: CASSFRPGAPDRDTQYF. CDR3 bases: TGTGCCAGCAGCTTTCGACCTGGGGCCCCAGATAGGGATACGCAGTATTTT.

The chain couples TRBV18 to TRBJ1-4; D is unresolved. Trimming pared 0 bases from V and 7 bases from J, leaving 6 bases between. The CDR3 spans 13 residues. Germline CDR1 is KGHSH and CDR2 is LQKENI. CDR3 loop: CASSPPVAEKLFF. DNA of the CDR3: TGTGCCAGCTCACCACCGGTAGCTGAAAAACTGTTTTTT.

Here the CDR3 reads CASSFGANTGELFF. CDR3 DNA sequence: TGTGCCAGCAGCTTCGGGGCTAACACCGGGGAGCTGTTTTTT. The V and J genes are TRBV7-3 and TRBJ2-2; D is tentatively TRBD1 or TRBD2 (5 bases each). V dropped 3 bases and J dropped 2 bases, with 7 bases sitting between them. This CDR3 has 14 amino acids. The germline CDR1 and CDR2 sequences are SGHTA and FQGTGA. Full variable domain (missing parts from reference TRBV7-3 and TRBJ2-2): GAGVSQTPSNKVTEKGKYVELRCDPISGHTALYWYRQSLGQGPEFLIYFQGTGAADDSGLPNDRFFAVRPEGSVSTLKIQRTERGDSAVYLCASSFGANTGELFFGEGSRLTVL.

The chain is built from TRBV7-2 and TRBJ2-5; D unresolved. The germline V gene encodes CDR1 SGHTA and CDR2 FQGNSA. This CDR3 is 11 amino acids long. V lost 5 bases and J lost 1, with 2 bases in between. Here the CDR3 reads CASSIQETQYF. The CDR3 DNA sequence: TGTGCCAGCAGCATCCAAGAGACCCAGTACTTC.

The chain employs TRBV14 and TRBJ2-7; D might be TRBD1 or TRBD2, each matching 5 bases. Trimming took off 0 bases at V and 6 bases at J, with 12 bases between the two ends. This CDR3 has 14 amino acids. Per germline, CDR1 SGHDN and CDR2 FVKESK. CDR3 sequence (DNA): TGTGCCAGCAGCCAAGATCTAATGGGGACCGAGCAGTACTTC. As protein: CASSQDLMGTEQYF.

The chain has TRBV7-2 and TRBJ1-5; 7 bases are a match to TRBD1. Losses at the gene ends were 2 bases for V and 4 bases for J; bases not matched to a gene: 2. Germline CDR1 is SGHTA and CDR2 is FQGNSA. The CDR3 is 14 residues long. This CDR3 reads CASSLMTGNQPQHF. DNA of the CDR3: TGTGCCAGCAGCTTAATGACAGGGAATCAGCCCCAGCATTTT.

The rearrangement uses TRBV23-1 and TRBJ1-4; tentative D call: TRBD1 (5 bases). TRBV23-1 is noted as an ORF with a role that remains uncertain. The CDR3 runs to 18 residues. Trimming pared 3 bases from V and 5 bases from J, leaving 22 bases between. The CDR3 spells CASSQGLGWRVGNEKLFF. For the CDR3, the DNA is TGCGCCAGCAGTCAGGGACTAGGCTGGAGGGTTGGAAATGAAAAACTGTTTTTT.